This T cell receptor beta chain was sequenced in a study of Graves' ophthalmopathy and Graves' hyperthyroidism. Study information: Peripheral blood was gathered at the point of initial diagnosis, before any treatment started.

Patients were diagnosed from clinical symptoms, serum thyroxine, TRAb, thyroid ultrasound and orbital computed tomography. This clonotype has at least ten counts. Its antigen remains unknown. RNA transcripts were the template, and TCR beta CDR3 regions were amplified from them. The first round was an RT-PCR with HTBI primers, and the second round was a multiplex PCR. Using its own MiXCR run on the multiplex PCR reads, TCRdb lists one record per CDR3 protein. The data show 300,000 to 350,000 distinct CDR3 sequences, roughly 15% seen once. Study results and caveats: A 13-signature model separated ophthalmopathy from stable hyperthyroidism, around 88% sensitivity, about 81% specificity. The model reached 70.59% sensitivity and roughly 72% specificity for predicting ophthalmopathy progression.

Trimming stripped 10 bases from V and 8 bases from J, with 14 bases between. The CDR3 extends over 12 amino acids. The germline V gene has CDR1 SNHLY and CDR2 FYNNEI. This TCR came from an adult man with Graves' ophthalmopathy. The genes are TRBV2 and TRBJ2-2; D not certain. The specimen was peripheral blood. The CDR3 sequence is CATRREMGELFF. The CDR3 bases are TGTGCCACCCGCCGCGAAATGGGGGAGCTGTTTTTT.